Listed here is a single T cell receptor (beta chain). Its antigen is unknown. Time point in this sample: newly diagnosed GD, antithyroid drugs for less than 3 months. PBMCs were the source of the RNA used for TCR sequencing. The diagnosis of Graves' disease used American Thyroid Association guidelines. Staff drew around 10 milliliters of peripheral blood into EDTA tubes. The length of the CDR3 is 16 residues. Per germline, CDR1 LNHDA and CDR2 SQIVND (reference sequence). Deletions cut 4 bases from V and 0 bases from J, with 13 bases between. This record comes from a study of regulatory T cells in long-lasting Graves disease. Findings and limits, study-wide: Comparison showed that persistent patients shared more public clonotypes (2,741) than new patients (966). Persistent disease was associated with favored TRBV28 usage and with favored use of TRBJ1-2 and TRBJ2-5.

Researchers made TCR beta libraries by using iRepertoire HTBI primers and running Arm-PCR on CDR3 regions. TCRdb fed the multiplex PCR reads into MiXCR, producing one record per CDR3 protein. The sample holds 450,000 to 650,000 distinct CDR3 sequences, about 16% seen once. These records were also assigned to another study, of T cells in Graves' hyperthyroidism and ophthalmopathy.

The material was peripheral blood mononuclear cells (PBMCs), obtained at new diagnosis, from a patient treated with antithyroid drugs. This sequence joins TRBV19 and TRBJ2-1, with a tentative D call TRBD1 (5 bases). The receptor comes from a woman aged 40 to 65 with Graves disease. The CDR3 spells CASSKDIFSSYNEQFF. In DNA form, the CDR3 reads TGTGCCAGTAGTAAGGACATCTTTAGCTCCTACAATGAGCAGTTCTTC.